This T cell receptor (beta chain) was obtained from a study of cytomegalovirus exposure and HLA in healthy donors. Study-wide results and limits: Later work found most CMV-associated TCR beta chains apparently HLA-restricted.

This PCR relied on a set of 60 Vbeta primers and 13 Jbeta primers. Repertoires were generated with immunoSEQ multiplex PCR, while TCRdb's copy carries only in-frame clones and drops some. Here the sample spans around 120,000 clones, 65% to 80% being singletons. Germline-derived CDR1 and CDR2 are LNHDA and SQIVND (reference sequence). The V gene end was trimmed by 6 bases and the J gene end by 7 bases; junction bases not matched to a gene: 4. This CDR3 is 13 amino acids long. Concerning this clone: Its target is not known.

The material sequenced was PBMCs. The sequence was obtained from a human donor in good health. V and J are TRBV19 and TRBJ2-1; TRBD1 matches 9 bases. As DNA, the CDR3 is TGTGCCAGTAGCCCCGGGACAGGGAATGAGCAGTTCTTC. This translates into CASSPGTGNEQFF. Based on the CDR3 plus reference TRBV19 and TRBJ2-1, the full variable domain is DGGITQSPKYLFRKEGQNVTLSCEQNLNHDAMYWYRQDPGQGLRLIYYSQIVNDFQKGDIAEGYSVSREKKESFPLTVTSAQKNPTAFYLCASSPGTGNEQFFGPGTRLTVL.